The 14 T cell receptor beta chains reported below all come from one sample, sequenced in a study of cytomegalovirus exposure and HLA in healthy donors. Sequencing was performed with immunoSEQ multiplex PCR; in TCRdb, only in-frame clones are kept and a portion is missing. Here the sample spans over 110,000 clones, around 84% being singletons. The sample taken for sequencing was PBMCs. These receptors originate from a man aged 18 to 35 in good health and CMV-seropositive.

V and J are TRBV28 and TRBJ2-2, with D tentatively TRBD2 (5 bases). Germline V gene sequence: CDR1 MDHEN, CDR2 SYDVKM. The V end was cut by 5 bases, the J end by 6 bases, with 19 bases between. The CDR3 runs 16 residues. CDR3 DNA: TGTGCCAGCAGTCCCCCAGGCCTACGGGGTCCCGGGGAGCTGTTTTTT. It translates to CASSPPGLRGPGELFF.

The J gene is TRBJ1-2, the V gene TRBV30; tentative D call: TRBD1 (6 bases). Between the trimmed V and J ends, which lost 4 bases and 6 bases, there was a span of 15 bases. The CDR3 consists of 13 residues. Per germline, CDR1 GTSNPN and CDR2 SVGIG (reference sequence). In DNA form, the CDR3 reads TGTGCCTGGATCTCGGGCAGGGGCCATGGCTACACCTTC. Protein: CAWISGRGHGYTF.

The chain combines TRBV7-6 with TRBJ1-1; 7 nucleotides align to TRBD1. This CDR3 is built from 13 residues. The V gene end was trimmed by 1 base and the J gene end by 7 bases; junction bases not matched to a gene: 3. Germline V lookup: CDR1 SGHVS, CDR2 FNYEAQ. CDR3 DNA: TGTGCCAGCAGCTTAGGGACAGGTAGTGAAGCTTTCTTT. Translation: CASSLGTGSEAFF. The variable domain in full, with the rest retrieved from reference TRBV7-6 and TRBJ1-1, is GAGVSQSPRYKVTKRGQDVALRCDPISGHVSLYWYRQALGQGPEFLTYFNYEAQQDKSGLPNDRFSAERPEGSISTLTIQRTEQRDSAMYRCASSLGTGSEAFFGQGTRLTVV.

The chain employs TRBV2 and TRBJ1-1, with D perhaps TRBD1 (6 bases). The V end lost 7 bases, the J end lost 1 base, and 13 bases lay between the germline ends. There are 14 residues in the CDR3. CDR1 and CDR2 from the germline V gene are SNHLY and FYNNEI. The CDR3, as DNA: TGTGCCAGCAATCCAGACAGGCGGAACACTGAAGCTTTCTTT. Protein sequence: CASNPDRRNTEAFF.

J is TRBJ2-7 and V is TRBV30, with 11 bases matching TRBD1. The CDR3 has 15 residues. Per the germline V gene, CDR1 is GTSNPN and CDR2 is SVGIG (reference sequence). V dropped 2 bases and J dropped 3; count of bases not matched to a gene: 6. In DNA form, the CDR3 reads TGTGCCTGGAGTACCGGACAGGGGGCATTCTACGAGCAGTACTTC. This sequence encodes CAWSTGQGAFYEQYF.

This clone was counted a single time. The chain joins TRBV6-1 to TRBJ2-7; tentative D call: TRBD1 (5 bases). CDR3 length: 14 amino acids. Germline CDR1 and CDR2: MNHNS and SASEGT. Trimming shortened V by 4 bases and J by 2 bases, and 12 bases separated the two germline ends. This CDR3 is CASSVADSTYEQYF. The CDR3 DNA is TGTGCCAGCAGTGTTGCCGACAGTACCTACGAGCAGTACTTC.

This clone was recorded once. The chain joins TRBV14 to TRBJ2-7; the match to TRBD1 covers 9 bases. The CDR3 sequence is 14 residues long. V was pared by 4 bases and J by 4 bases, with 5 bases of the junction left unmatched. CDR1 and CDR2 from the germline V gene are SGHDN and FVKESK. The CDR3 loop reads CASSPGTGRYEQYF. As DNA, the CDR3 is TGTGCCAGCAGCCCCGGGACAGGGCGATACGAGCAGTACTTC.

V is TRBV5-4 and J is TRBJ2-1; TRBD1 matches at 7 bases. With 4 bases clipped from V and 4 bases from J, the junction kept 8 bases outside the gene matches. This CDR3 is built from 15 residues. Germline V gives CDR1 SGHNT, CDR2 YYREEE (reference sequence). The CDR3, as DNA: TGTGCCAGCAGCGGAACCGGGACAGTATACAATGAGCAGTTCTTC. Translated, it gives CASSGTGTVYNEQFF.

V usage is TRBV7-3 and J usage is TRBJ1-1; 7 bases line up with TRBD1. Per germline, CDR1 SGHTA and CDR2 FQGTGA. V dropped 3 bases and J dropped 0; count of bases not matched to a gene: 1. The CDR3 contains 14 residues. The CDR3 sequence: CASSFGTVNTEAFF. CDR3 DNA sequence: TGTGCCAGCAGCTTCGGGACAGTGAACACTGAAGCTTTCTTT.

V usage is TRBV5-1 and J usage is TRBJ2-1, with a possible D match to TRBD2 (5 bases). The V and J ends lost 2 bases and 0 bases respectively, with 12 bases between them. Germline V gene data show CDR1 as SGHRS and CDR2 as YFSETQ. The CDR3 has 16 amino acids. CDR3 in DNA: TGCGCCAGCAGCTTACTGCGGGTGAGCTCCTACAATGAGCAGTTCTTC. It encodes CASSLLRVSSYNEQFF. The entire variable domain, with the rest obtained from reference TRBV5-1 and TRBJ2-1, is as follows: KAGVTQTPRYLIKTRGQQVTLSCSPISGHRSVSWYQQTPGQGLQFLFEYFSETQRNKGNFPGRFSGRQFSNSRSEMNVSTLELGDSALYLCASSLLRVSSYNEQFFGPGTRLTVL.

The rearrangement links TRBV6-1 to TRBJ1-4; D gene ambiguous. The V gene's germline CDR1 is MNHNS and CDR2 SASEGT. The CDR3 spans 15 residues. Deletions cut 0 bases from V and 5 bases from J, with 10 bases between. Written as DNA, the CDR3 is TGTGCCAGCAGTGAAGCGCGTCGAGGGAATGAAAAACTGTTTTTT. It encodes CASSEARRGNEKLFF.

Ten or more counts support this clone. The chain carries TRBV27 and TRBJ1-1, with 7 nucleotides matching TRBD1. V dropped 6 bases and J dropped 0; count of bases not matched to a gene: 7. The CDR3 spans 15 residues. CDR1 and CDR2 from the germline V gene are MNHEY and SMNVEV (reference sequence). The CDR3 here is CASRDRRWVNTEAFF. CDR3 nucleotide sequence: TGTGCCAGCAGGGACAGGCGATGGGTGAACACTGAAGCTTTCTTT.

This chain joins TRBV27 and TRBJ1-2; the D gene is possibly TRBD1 (5 bases). From germline, CDR1 is MNHEY and CDR2 SMNVEV (reference sequence). The length of the CDR3 is 14 residues. Trimming left V 0 bases short and J 7 bases short, with 12 bases between. The chain's CDR3 is CASSLSSGFFGYTF. Here the CDR3 DNA reads TGTGCCAGCAGTTTATCATCAGGGTTCTTTGGCTACACCTTC.

The chain combines TRBV18 with TRBJ1-5; D ambiguous. The V gene's germline CDR1 is KGHSH and CDR2 LQKENI. Trimming stripped 3 bases from V and 4 bases from J, with 10 bases between. The CDR3 length is 14 residues. CDR3 sequence reads: CASSPDWQNQPQHF. CDR3 nucleotide sequence: TGTGCCAGCTCACCGGACTGGCAAAATCAGCCCCAGCATTTT.